The 13 T cell receptor beta chains below all came from one sample that was sequenced in a study of blood T cells in healthy people across ages. The use of a sample-barcoded 5' primer and a J-beta primer mix characterized a second PCR of roughly 7 to 12 cycles. TCRdb re-called the 5' RACE reads with MiXCR, one entry per CDR3 protein. The sample includes approximately 1.5 million distinct CDR3 sequences, roughly a third of them seen just once. Sample: blood. Receptor source: a woman aged 25 to 39 in good health.

This clonotype appeared a few times. The rearrangement joins TRBV15 to TRBJ2-7, with D perhaps matching TRBD1 (5 bases). V lost 5 bases to trimming and J lost 4 bases, with 21 bases between them. This CDR3 contains 16 residues. The germline V gene encodes CDR1 LNHNV and CDR2 YYDKDF (reference sequence). The CDR3 region is CATSQPKGRVSYEQYF. The DNA of the CDR3 is TGTGCCACCAGCCAACCAAAAGGCAGGGTCTCGTACGAGCAGTACTTC. Filled out from reference TRBV15 and TRBJ2-7, the complete variable domain reads DAMVIQNPRYQVTQFGKPVTLSCSQTLNHNVMYWYQQKSSQAPKLLFHYYDKDFNNEADTPDNFQSRRPNTSFCFLDIRSPGLGDTAMYLCATSQPKGRVSYEQYFGPGTRLTVT.

The genes are TRBV5-1 and TRBJ2-3; 7 bases line up with TRBD1. V trimming: 5 bases; J trimming: 2 bases; junction bases outside the gene matches: 14. Germline V gene sequence: CDR1 SGHRS, CDR2 YFSETQ. The CDR3 totals 17 residues. The CDR3 DNA reads as TGCGCCAGCAGGGCCAGCCGGTCAGGGGGTAACACAGATACGCAGTATTTT. Protein sequence: CASRASRSGGNTDTQYF.

V is TRBV20-1 and J is TRBJ2-2; a weak D match, TRBD1 (5 bases). V was shortened by 6 bases and J by 5 bases, with 7 bases between the two germline ends. The germline CDR1 and CDR2 sequences are DFQATT and SNEGSKA (reference sequence). This CDR3 region has 11 residues. DNA for the CDR3: TGCAGTGCAAAGGGGACCGGGGAGCTGTTTTTT. As protein: CSAKGTGELFF.

The chain is built from TRBV2 and TRBJ2-5; no definite D call. Germline assignment: CDR1 SNHLY and CDR2 FYNNEI. This CDR3 has 11 amino acids. Trimming cost V 6 bases and J 6 bases, with 8 bases left between them. CDR3 in DNA: TGTGCCAGCAGCGGGTCCCAGACCCAGTACTTC. Amino acids: CASSGSQTQYF.

A few counts support this clonotype. At one of its ends the junction is not consistent with the germline gene, which may arise from a read error. The J gene is TRBJ2-5, the V gene TRBV15; D might be TRBD1 (6 bases). Germline loops: CDR1 LNHNV, CDR2 YYDKDF (reference sequence). The CDR3 loop spans 13 amino acids. Here the CDR3 DNA reads TGTGCCACCAGCAGAGTCGCAGGGGAGACCCGGTACTTC. Its translation: CATSRVAGETRYF.

This clonotype was detected a few times. CDR3 bases: TGTGCCAGCAGCCAAGAGAGTGAGGGGACCCTCGGTTGGAATGAGCAGTTCTTC. Protein: CASSQESEGTLGWNEQFF. The chain links TRBV4-2 to TRBJ2-1; the D call may be TRBD1 or TRBD2 (5 bases each). V was shortened by 0 bases and J by 7 bases, with 22 bases between the two germline ends. CDR3 size: 18 residues. Germline V gene data show CDR1 as LGHNA and CDR2 as YNFKEQ.

This chain links TRBV5-1 with TRBJ2-7; 9 bases agree with TRBD2. The CDR3 consists of 16 residues. Germline-derived CDR1 and CDR2 are SGHRS and YFSETQ. The ends lost 0 bases at V and 6 bases at J; junction bases unmatched: 10. The DNA of the CDR3 is TGCGCCAGCAGCTTGGACCTGCGCGGGGGGGCAGGCGAGCAGTACTTC. Translation gives CASSLDLRGGAGEQYF.

V is TRBV30 and J is TRBJ2-3; 10 positions agree with TRBD2. Germline values: CDR1 GTSNPN, CDR2 SVGIG (reference sequence). J gave up 4 bases and V 0 bases, and 7 bases lay outside the gene matches. CDR3 length: 16 amino acids. CDR3 DNA: TGTGCCTGGAGTGTTGCCCTAGCGGGAGCGCCAGATACGCAGTATTTT. Translated, it gives CAWSVALAGAPDTQYF.

This rearrangement joins TRBV20-1 to TRBJ2-4; D gene uncertain. The V gene's germline CDR1 is DFQATT and CDR2 SNEGSKA (reference sequence). Trimming cost V 1 base and J 2 bases, with 6 bases left between them. This CDR3 spans 13 amino acids. In DNA form, the CDR3 reads TGCAGTGCTAGAGGTGGATCCAAAAACATTCAGTACTTC. Protein sequence: CSARGGSKNIQYF.

The chain recombines TRBV5-1 with TRBJ2-3; a possible D gene is TRBD2 (6 bases). The CDR3 contains 14 residues. Trimming removed 7 bases from V and 0 bases from J, with 12 bases in between. CDR1 and CDR2 (germline): SGHRS, YFSETQ. In nucleotides, the CDR3 is TGCGCCAGCCATCGGGGGTCTAGCACAGATACGCAGTATTTT. This translates into CASHRGSSTDTQYF.

This sequence joins TRBV6-5 and TRBJ2-1; D gene unclear. Germline V gene data show CDR1 as MNHEY and CDR2 as SVGAGI. Between the trimmed V and J ends, which lost 4 bases and 5 bases, there was a span of 18 bases. The CDR3 spans 16 residues. The CDR3 loop reads CASSSATPSFNNEQFF. The CDR3 DNA is TGTGCCAGCAGTTCCGCGACCCCCTCATTTAACAATGAGCAGTTCTTC.

A remark on this clonotype: At one end the junction does not follow the germline gene, possibly because of a read error. The V gene is TRBV9, the J gene TRBJ2-1, with TRBD2 matching 7 bases. Germline assignment: CDR1 SGDLS and CDR2 YYNGEE. CDR3 length equals 14 residues. The chain's CDR3 is CASSATSLYNGQFF. The CDR3 region has the DNA TGTGCCAGCAGCGCGACTAGCCTCTACAATGGGCAGTTCTTC. Based on the CDR3 plus reference TRBV9 and TRBJ2-1, the full variable domain is DSGVTQTPKHLITATGQRVTLRCSPRSGDLSVYWYQQSLDQGLQFLIQYYNGEERAKGNILERFSAQQFPDLHSELNLSSLELGDSALYFCASSATSLYNGQFFGPGTRLTVL.

This clonotype was detected ten times or more. V usage is TRBV29-1 and J usage is TRBJ2-7; TRBD2 might be the D (6 bases). CDR3 length: 13 amino acids. V lost 4 bases and J 4 bases, leaving 14 bases between the germline ends. Germline V lookup: CDR1 SQVTM, CDR2 ANQGSEA. This chain's CDR3 is CSVGGGMGYEQYF. The CDR3 bases are TGCAGCGTTGGGGGCGGGATGGGTTACGAGCAGTACTTC.